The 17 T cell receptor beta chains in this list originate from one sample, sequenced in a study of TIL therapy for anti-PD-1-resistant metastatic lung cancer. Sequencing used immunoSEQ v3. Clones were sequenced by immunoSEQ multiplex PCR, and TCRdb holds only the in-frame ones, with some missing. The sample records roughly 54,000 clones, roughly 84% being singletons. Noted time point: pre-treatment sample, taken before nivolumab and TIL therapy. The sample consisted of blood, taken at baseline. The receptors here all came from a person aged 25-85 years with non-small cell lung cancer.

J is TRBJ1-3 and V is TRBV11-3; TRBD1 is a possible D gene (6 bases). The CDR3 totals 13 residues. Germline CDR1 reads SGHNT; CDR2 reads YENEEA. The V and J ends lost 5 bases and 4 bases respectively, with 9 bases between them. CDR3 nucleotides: TGTGCCAGCAGCGGAGACAGGGGAAACACCATATATTTT. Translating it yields CASSGDRGNTIYF.

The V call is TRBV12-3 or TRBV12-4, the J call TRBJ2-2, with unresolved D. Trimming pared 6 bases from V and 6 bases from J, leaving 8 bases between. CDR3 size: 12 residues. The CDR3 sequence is CASSGRPGELFF. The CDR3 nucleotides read TGTGCCAGCAGCGGACGCCCCGGGGAGCTGTTTTTT.

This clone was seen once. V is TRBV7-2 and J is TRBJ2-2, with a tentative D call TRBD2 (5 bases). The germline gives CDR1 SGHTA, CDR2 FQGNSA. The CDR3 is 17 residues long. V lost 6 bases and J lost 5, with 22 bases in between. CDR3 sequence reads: CASRSFPSKDGTGELFF. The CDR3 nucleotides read TGTGCCAGCAGGTCATTCCCTAGCAAAGATGGGACCGGGGAGCTGTTTTTT.

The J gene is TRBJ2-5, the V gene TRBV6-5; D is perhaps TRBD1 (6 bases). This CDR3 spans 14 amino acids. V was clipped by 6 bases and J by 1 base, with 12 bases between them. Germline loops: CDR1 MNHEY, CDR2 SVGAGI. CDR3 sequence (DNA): TGTGCCAGCAGACCGCAGGGGTCCCAAGAGACCCAGTACTTC. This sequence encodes CASRPQGSQETQYF.

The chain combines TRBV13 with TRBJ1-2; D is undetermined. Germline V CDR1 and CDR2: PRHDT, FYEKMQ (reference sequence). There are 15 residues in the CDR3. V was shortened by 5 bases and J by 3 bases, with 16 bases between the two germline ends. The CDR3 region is CASSPRPPGDYGYTF. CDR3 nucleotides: TGTGCCAGCAGCCCACGACCCCCGGGAGACTATGGCTACACCTTC.

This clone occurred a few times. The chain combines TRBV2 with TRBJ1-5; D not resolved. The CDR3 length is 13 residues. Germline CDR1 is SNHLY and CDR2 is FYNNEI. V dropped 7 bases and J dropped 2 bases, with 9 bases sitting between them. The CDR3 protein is CASNVEGNQPQHF. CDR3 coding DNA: TGTGCCAGCAATGTAGAAGGCAATCAGCCCCAGCATTTT.

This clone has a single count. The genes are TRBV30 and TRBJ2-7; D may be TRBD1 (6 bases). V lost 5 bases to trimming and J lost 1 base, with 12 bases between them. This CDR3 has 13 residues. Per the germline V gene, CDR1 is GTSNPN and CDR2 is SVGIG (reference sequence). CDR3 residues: CAWQWTDSYEQYF. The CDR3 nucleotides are TGTGCCTGGCAATGGACAGATTCCTACGAGCAGTACTTC. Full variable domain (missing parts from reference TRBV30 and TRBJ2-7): SQTIHQWPATLVQPVGSPLSLECTVEGTSNPNLYWYRQAAGRGLQLLFYSVGIGQISSEVPQNLSASRPQDRQFILSSKKLLLSDSGFYLCAWQWTDSYEQYFGPGTRLTVT.

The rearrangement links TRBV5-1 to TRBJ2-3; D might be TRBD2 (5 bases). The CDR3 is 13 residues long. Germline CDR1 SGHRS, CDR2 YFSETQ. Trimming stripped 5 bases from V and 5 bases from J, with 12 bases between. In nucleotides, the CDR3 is TGCGCCAGCAGTTCTACTAGTAAAGATACGCAGTATTTT. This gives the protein CASSSTSKDTQYF.

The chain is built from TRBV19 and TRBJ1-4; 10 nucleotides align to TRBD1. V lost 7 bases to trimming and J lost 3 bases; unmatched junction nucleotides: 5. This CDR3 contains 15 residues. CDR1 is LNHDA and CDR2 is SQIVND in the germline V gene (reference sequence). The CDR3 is CASTPDRGPNEKLFF. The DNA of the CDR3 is TGTGCCAGTACCCCCGACAGGGGGCCTAATGAAAAACTGTTTTTT.

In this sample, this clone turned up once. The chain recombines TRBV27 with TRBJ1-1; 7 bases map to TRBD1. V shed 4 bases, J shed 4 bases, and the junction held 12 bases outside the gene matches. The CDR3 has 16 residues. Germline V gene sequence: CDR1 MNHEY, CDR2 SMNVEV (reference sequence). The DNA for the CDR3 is TGTGCCAGCAGTTCGCACAGGGGCAAGGGGACCACTGAAGCTTTCTTT. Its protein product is CASSSHRGKGTTEAFF.

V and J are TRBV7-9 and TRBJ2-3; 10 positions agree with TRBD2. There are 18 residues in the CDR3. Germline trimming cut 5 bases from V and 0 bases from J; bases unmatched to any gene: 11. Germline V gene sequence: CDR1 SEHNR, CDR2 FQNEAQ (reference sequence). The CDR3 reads CASSPGASGRPSTDTQYF. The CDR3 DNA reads TGTGCCAGCAGCCCAGGGGCTAGCGGGAGACCTAGCACAGATACGCAGTATTTT. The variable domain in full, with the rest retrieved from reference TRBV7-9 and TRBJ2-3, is DTGVSQNPRHKITKRGQNVTFRCDPISEHNRLYWYRQTLGQGPEFLTYFQNEAQLEKSRLLSDRFSAERPKGSFSTLEIQRTEQGDSAMYLCASSPGASGRPSTDTQYFGPGTRLTVL.

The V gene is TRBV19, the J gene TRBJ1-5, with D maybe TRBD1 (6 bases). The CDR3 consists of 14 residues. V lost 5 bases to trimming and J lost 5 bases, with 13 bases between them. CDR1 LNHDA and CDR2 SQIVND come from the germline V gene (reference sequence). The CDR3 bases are TGTGCCAGTAGTTTGGGGGGCAGGGATCAGCCCCAGCATTTT. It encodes CASSLGGRDQPQHF. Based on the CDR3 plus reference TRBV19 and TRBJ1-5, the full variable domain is DGGITQSPKYLFRKEGQNVTLSCEQNLNHDAMYWYRQDPGQGLRLIYYSQIVNDFQKGDIAEGYSVSREKKESFPLTVTSAQKNPTAFYLCASSLGGRDQPQHFGDGTRLSIL.

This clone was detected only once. For the CDR3, the DNA is TGTGCCAGCAGTTACGGGACAGACAACTATGGCTACACCTTC. This gives the protein CASSYGTDNYGYTF. This chain uses TRBV2 with TRBJ1-2; 7 bases are a match to TRBD1. The CDR3 spans 14 residues. CDR1 is SNHLY and CDR2 is FYNNEI in the germline V gene. J was trimmed by 2 bases and V by 5 bases; bases with no gene match: 5. Using reference TRBV2 and TRBJ1-2 for the parts outside the CDR3, the full variable domain is EPEVTQTPSHQVTQMGQEVILRCVPISNHLYFYWYRQILGQKVEFLVSFYNNEISEKSEIFDDQFSVERPDGSNFTLKIRSTKLEDSAMYFCASSYGTDNYGYTFGSGTRLTVV.

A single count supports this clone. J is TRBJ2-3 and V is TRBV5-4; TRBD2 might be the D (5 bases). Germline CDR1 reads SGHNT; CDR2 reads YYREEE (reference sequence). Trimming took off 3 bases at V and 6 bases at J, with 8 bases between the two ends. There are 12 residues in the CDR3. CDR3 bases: TGTGCCAGCAGCTCCCGCGGGGATACGCAGTATTTT. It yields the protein CASSSRGDTQYF.

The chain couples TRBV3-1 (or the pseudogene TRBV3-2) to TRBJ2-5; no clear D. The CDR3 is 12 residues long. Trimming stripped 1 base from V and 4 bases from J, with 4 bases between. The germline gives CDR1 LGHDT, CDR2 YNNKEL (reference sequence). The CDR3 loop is CASSQGLETQYF. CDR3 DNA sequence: TGTGCCAGCAGCCAAGGGTTAGAGACCCAGTACTTC.

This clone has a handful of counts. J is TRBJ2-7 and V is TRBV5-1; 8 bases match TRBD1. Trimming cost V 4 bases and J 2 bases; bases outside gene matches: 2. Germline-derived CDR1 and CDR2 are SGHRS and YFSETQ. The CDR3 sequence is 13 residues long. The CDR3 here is CASSPGGPYEQYF. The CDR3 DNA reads TGCGCCAGCAGCCCAGGGGGCCCCTACGAGCAGTACTTC.

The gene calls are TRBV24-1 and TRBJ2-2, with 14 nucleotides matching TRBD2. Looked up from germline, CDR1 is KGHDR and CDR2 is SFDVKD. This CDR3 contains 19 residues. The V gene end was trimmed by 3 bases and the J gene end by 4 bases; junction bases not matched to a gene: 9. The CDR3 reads CATSDPGSGTSGSTGELFF. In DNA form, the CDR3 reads TGTGCCACCAGTGATCCCGGGTCGGGGACTAGCGGGAGCACCGGGGAGCTGTTTTTT.